This TCR beta chain came from a study of cytomegalovirus exposure and HLA in healthy donors. Study as a whole: Of the donors genotyped, approximately 410 in all, 75% to 90% fell in the Caucasian-associated ancestry cluster.

Vbeta (60) and Jbeta (13) primers were used in the PCR. Sequencing was performed with immunoSEQ multiplex PCR; in TCRdb, only in-frame clones are kept and a portion is missing. The repertoire table contains about 130,000 clones. The CDR3 consists of 13 residues. V gave up 7 bases and J gave up 2 bases, with 12 bases separating them. Germline V lookup: CDR1 MNHNS, CDR2 SASEGT. Study-level results: A list of 150 to 200 TCR beta chains associated with cytomegalovirus was given. Among TCR beta chains of equal frequency, HLA-associated ones were more clonally expanded in a later analysis.

On this clone: Its antigen is unknown.

Sequencing was carried out using PBMCs. This chain joins TRBV6-1 and TRBJ2-7; a weak D match, TRBD1 (6 bases). This receptor was obtained from a young man in good health and CMV-seronegative. CDR3 amino acids: CASNRDKTYEQYF. The CDR3 coding sequence is TGTGCCAGCAACCGGGACAAAACCTACGAGCAGTACTTC.